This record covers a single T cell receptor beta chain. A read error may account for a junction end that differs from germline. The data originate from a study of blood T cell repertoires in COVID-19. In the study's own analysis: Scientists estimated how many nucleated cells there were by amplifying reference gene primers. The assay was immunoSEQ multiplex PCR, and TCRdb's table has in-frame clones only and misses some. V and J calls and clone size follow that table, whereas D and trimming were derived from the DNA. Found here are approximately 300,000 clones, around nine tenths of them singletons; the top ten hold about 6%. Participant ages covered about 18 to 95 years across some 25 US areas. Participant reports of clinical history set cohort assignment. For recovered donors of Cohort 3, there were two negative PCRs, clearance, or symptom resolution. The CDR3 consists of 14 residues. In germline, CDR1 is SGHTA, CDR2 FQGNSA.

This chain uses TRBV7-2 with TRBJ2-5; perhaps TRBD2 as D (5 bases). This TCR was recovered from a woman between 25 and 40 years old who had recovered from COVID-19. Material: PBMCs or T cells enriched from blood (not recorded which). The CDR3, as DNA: TGTGCCAGCAGCTTAGGAGGGATACAAGAGACCCAATACTTC. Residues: CASSLGGIQETQYF.